Shown below are 9 T cell receptor beta chains from a single sample sequenced in a study of PD-L1 blockade in urothelial cancer. Using immunoSEQ multiplex PCR, the repertoire was profiled, and TCRdb retains in-frame clones only, with some absent. Here the sample spans 100,000 to 150,000 clones, about 84% being singletons. Time point specified: peripheral blood 6 weeks after treatment start. The specimen was PBMCs, collected around atezolizumab (anti-PD-L1) treatment. The origin of the receptors is a man over 45 with urothelial cancer.

The V and J genes are TRBV11-2 and TRBJ2-2; 8 bases are shared with TRBD2. This CDR3 contains 15 residues. CDR1 is SGHAT and CDR2 is FQNNGV in the germline V gene. With 6 bases clipped from V and 4 bases from J, the junction kept 7 bases outside the gene matches. In DNA, the CDR3 is TGTGCCAGCAGGAGGGTAGCGGGGCCCACCGGGGAGCTGTTTTTT. It yields the protein CASRRVAGPTGELFF.

The genes are TRBV5-4 and TRBJ2-2, with TRBD1 identical over 9 bases. This CDR3 spans 14 amino acids. The germline CDR1 and CDR2 sequences are SGHNT and YYREEE (reference sequence). The ends lost 4 bases at V and 7 bases at J; junction bases unmatched: 5. CDR3 residues: CASSPGQGIGELFF. The CDR3 region has the DNA TGTGCCAGCAGCCCGGGACAGGGCATCGGGGAGCTGTTTTTT. Full variable domain (rest looked up from reference TRBV5-4 and TRBJ2-2): ETGVTQSPTHLIKTRGQQVTLRCSSQSGHNTVSWYQQALGQGPQFIFQYYREEENGRGNFPPRFSGLQFPNYSSELNVNALELDDSALYLCASSPGQGIGELFFGEGSRLTVL.

CDR3 sequence: CASSDSANEKLFF. CDR3 in DNA: TGTGCCAGCAGTGACAGTGCTAATGAAAAACTGTTTTTT. The V gene is TRBV25-1, the J gene TRBJ1-4; D gene ambiguous. V was clipped by 3 bases and J by 3 bases, with 5 bases between them. The CDR3 is made up of 13 amino acids. CDR1 is MGHDK, CDR2 SYGVNS, per germline.

The rearrangement uses TRBV9 and TRBJ2-7; 10 bases match TRBD2. V shed 5 bases and J 7 bases; nucleotides not matched to a gene: 9. The CDR3 has 14 amino acids. Germline V gene sequence: CDR1 SGDLS, CDR2 YYNGEE. The CDR3 region is CASSFSSGSVEQYF. The CDR3 DNA sequence: TGTGCCAGCAGTTTCTCTAGCGGGAGCGTTGAGCAGTACTTC.

DNA for the CDR3: TGTGCCAGTAGTCCGGGGACTAGCGGGACCTTATATTCCTACGAGCAGTACTTC. Amino acid sequence: CASSPGTSGTLYSYEQYF. V gene TRBV19 combines with J gene TRBJ2-7, with 13 nucleotides matching TRBD2. The trim removed 5 bases at V and 1 base at J, leaving 11 bases unmatched. This CDR3 comprises 18 residues. CDR1 is LNHDA, CDR2 SQIVND, per germline (reference sequence).

V and J are TRBV10-1 and TRBJ2-3, with D uncertain. The CDR3 spans 15 residues. Germline V CDR1 and CDR2: WNHNN, SYGVQD (reference sequence). V was shortened by 2 bases and J by 1 base, with 10 bases between the two germline ends. CDR3: CASSEAGAGTDTQYF. DNA for the CDR3: TGCGCCAGCAGTGAGGCAGGCGCCGGCACAGATACGCAGTATTTT.

The gene calls are TRBV30 and TRBJ1-2; D gene ambiguous. The germline V gene encodes CDR1 GTSNPN and CDR2 SVGIG (reference sequence). The CDR3 is 12 amino acids. Trimming pared 0 bases from V and 4 bases from J, leaving 6 bases between. The CDR3 sequence: CAWSVPGYGYTF. The DNA of the CDR3 is TGTGCCTGGAGTGTACCCGGCTATGGCTACACCTTC.

This clone was recorded only once. V and J are TRBV11-1 and TRBJ2-7, with a possible D match to TRBD1 (6 bases). V was cut by 0 bases and J by 6 bases, with 12 bases left in between. The V gene's germline CDR1 is SGHAT and CDR2 FQDESV (reference sequence). This CDR3 has 14 amino acids. The CDR3 sequence is CASSLASEGGEQYF. DNA of the CDR3: TGTGCCAGCAGCTTAGCGAGCGAAGGGGGCGAGCAGTACTTC.

The rearrangement joins TRBV10-3 to TRBJ2-7; perhaps TRBD1 as D (6 bases). The V and J ends lost 3 bases and 4 bases respectively, with 19 bases between them. This CDR3 is 16 amino acids long. Germline V gives CDR1 ENHRY, CDR2 SYGVKD. The CDR3 DNA sequence: TGTGCCATCAGTGATTATGACAGGTACCAAGCTTACGAGCAGTACTTC. Protein product: CAISDYDRYQAYEQYF.